This T cell receptor beta chain was profiled in a study of cytomegalovirus exposure and HLA in healthy donors. The study's findings and limits: Associated with cytomegalovirus, according to the listing, were 170 or so TCR beta chains.

This clone occurred once. Its antigen is not known. Primers included in the PCR were 60 Vbeta and 13 Jbeta primers. The data were produced by immunoSEQ multiplex PCR, yet TCRdb's version contains in-frame clones alone and is incomplete. The table lists 100,000 to 150,000 clones, 80% of them singletons. V lost 4 bases and J lost 4, with 14 bases in between. This CDR3 has 14 residues. Germline assignment: CDR1 SGDLS and CDR2 YYNGEE. The sequenced sample consisted of PBMCs. This sequence joins TRBV9 and TRBJ2-5; D may be TRBD2 (7 bases). This sequence originates from a young man in good health and CMV-seropositive. The CDR3 sequence is CASSRGGRSETQYF. The CDR3 DNA sequence: TGTGCCAGCAGCAGGGGGGGCCGCTCAGAGACCCAGTACTTC. Full variable domain (rest looked up from reference TRBV9 and TRBJ2-5): DSGVTQTPKHLITATGQRVTLRCSPRSGDLSVYWYQQSLDQGLQFLIQYYNGEERAKGNILERFSAQQFPDLHSELNLSSLELGDSALYFCASSRGGRSETQYFGPGTRLLVL.